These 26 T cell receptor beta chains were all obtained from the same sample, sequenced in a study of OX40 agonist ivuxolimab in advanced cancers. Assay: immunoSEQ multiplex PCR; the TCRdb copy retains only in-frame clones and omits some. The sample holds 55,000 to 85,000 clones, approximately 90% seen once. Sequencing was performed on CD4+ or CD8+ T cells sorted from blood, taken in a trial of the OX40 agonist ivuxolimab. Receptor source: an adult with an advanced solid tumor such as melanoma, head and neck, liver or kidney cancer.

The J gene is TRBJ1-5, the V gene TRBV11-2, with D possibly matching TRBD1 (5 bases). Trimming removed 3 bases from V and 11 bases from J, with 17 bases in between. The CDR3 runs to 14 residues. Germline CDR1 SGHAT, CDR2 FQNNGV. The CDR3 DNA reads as TGTGCCAGCAGCTTGGGGACCGCTTCGGTAGCCCAGCATTTT. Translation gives CASSLGTASVAQHF.

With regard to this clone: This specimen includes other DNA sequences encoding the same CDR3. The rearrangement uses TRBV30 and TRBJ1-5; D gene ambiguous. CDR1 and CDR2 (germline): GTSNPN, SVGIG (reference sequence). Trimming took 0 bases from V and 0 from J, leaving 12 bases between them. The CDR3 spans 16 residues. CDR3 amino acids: CAWSVQGRDSNQPQHF. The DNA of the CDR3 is TGTGCCTGGAGTGTACAAGGGCGAGATAGCAATCAGCCCCAGCATTTT.

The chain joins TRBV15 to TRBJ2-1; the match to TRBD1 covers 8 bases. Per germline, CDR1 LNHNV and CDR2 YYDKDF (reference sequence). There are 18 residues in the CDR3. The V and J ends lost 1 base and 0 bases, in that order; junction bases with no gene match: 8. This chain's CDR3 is CATSRGGQGISSYNEQFF. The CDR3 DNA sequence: TGTGCCACCAGCAGAGGCGGACAGGGCATAAGCTCCTACAATGAGCAGTTCTTC.

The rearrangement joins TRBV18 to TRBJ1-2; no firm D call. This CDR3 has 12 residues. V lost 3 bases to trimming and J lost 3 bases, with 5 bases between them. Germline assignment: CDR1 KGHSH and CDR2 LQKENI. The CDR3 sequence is CASSPGDYGYTF. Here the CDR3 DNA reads TGTGCCAGCTCACCGGGTGACTATGGCTACACCTTC.

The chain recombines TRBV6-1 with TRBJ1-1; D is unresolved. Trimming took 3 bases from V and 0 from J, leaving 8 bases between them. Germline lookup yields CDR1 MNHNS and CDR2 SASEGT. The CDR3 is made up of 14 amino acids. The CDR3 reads CASSEQVLNTEAFF. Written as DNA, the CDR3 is TGTGCCAGCAGTGAGCAGGTGCTGAACACTGAAGCTTTCTTT.

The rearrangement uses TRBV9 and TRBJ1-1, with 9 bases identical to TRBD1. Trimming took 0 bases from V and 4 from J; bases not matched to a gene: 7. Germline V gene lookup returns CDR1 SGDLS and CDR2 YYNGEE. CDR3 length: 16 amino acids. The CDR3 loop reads CASSVAKGQGGTEAFF. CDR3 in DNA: TGTGCCAGCAGCGTAGCCAAGGGACAGGGTGGCACTGAAGCTTTCTTT.

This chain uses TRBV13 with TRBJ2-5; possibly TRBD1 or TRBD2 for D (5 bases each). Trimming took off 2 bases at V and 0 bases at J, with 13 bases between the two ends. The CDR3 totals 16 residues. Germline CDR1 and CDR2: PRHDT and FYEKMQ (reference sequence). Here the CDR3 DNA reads TGTGCCAGCAGCTTAATGGGGGTTCGGTACCAAGAGACCCAGTACTTC. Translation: CASSLMGVRYQETQYF.

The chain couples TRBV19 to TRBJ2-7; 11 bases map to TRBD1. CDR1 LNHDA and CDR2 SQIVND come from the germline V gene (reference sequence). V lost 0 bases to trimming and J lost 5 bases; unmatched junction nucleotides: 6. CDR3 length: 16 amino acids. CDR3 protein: CASSIDNTGQGDEQYF. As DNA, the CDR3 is TGTGCCAGTAGTATAGATAATACGGGACAGGGGGACGAGCAGTACTTC. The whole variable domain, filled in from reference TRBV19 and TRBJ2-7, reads DGGITQSPKYLFRKEGQNVTLSCEQNLNHDAMYWYRQDPGQGLRLIYYSQIVNDFQKGDIAEGYSVSREKKESFPLTVTSAQKNPTAFYLCASSIDNTGQGDEQYFGPGTRLTVT.

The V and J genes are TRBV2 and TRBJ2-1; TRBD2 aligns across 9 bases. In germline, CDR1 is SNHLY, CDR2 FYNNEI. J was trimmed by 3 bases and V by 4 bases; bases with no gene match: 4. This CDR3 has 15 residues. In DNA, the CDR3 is TGTGCCAGCAGTGTTCAGCGGGGGGTCTACAATGAGCAGTTCTTC. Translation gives CASSVQRGVYNEQFF.

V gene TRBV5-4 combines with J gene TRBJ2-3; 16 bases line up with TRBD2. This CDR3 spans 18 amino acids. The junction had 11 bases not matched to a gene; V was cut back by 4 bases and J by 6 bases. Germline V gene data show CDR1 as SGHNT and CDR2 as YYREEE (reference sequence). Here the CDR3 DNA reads TGTGCCAGCAGCCCGGGACTAGCGGGGGGGCCGGTCCTGGATACGCAGTATTTT. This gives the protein CASSPGLAGGPVLDTQYF.

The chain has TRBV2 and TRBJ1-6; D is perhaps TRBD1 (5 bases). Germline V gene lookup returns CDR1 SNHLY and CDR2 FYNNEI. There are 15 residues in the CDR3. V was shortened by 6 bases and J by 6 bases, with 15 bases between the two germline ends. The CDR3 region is CASSLGTPPNSPLHF. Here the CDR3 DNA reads TGTGCCAGCAGCCTCGGGACTCCCCCTAATTCACCCCTCCACTTT.

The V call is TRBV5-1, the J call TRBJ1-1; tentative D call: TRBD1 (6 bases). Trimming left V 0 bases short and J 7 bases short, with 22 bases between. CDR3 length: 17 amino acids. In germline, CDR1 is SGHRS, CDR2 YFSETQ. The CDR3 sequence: CASSLELVQAGADEAFF. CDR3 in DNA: TGCGCCAGCAGCTTGGAATTAGTACAGGCAGGGGCGGATGAAGCTTTCTTT. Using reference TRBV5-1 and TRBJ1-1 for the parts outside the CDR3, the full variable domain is KAGVTQTPRYLIKTRGQQVTLSCSPISGHRSVSWYQQTPGQGLQFLFEYFSETQRNKGNFPGRFSGRQFSNSRSEMNVSTLELGDSALYLCASSLELVQAGADEAFFGQGTRLTVV.

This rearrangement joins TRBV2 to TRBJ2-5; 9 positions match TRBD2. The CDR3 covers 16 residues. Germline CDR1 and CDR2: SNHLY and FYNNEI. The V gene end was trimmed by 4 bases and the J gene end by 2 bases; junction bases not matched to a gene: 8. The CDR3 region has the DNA TGTGCCAGCAGTGGGCTGGGAGCGGGAGGTCAAGAGACCCAGTACTTC. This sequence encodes CASSGLGAGGQETQYF.

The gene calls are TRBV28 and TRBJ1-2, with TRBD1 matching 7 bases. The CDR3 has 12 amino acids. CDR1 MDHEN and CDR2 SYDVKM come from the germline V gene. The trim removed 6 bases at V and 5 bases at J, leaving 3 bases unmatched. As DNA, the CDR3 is TGTGCCAGCAGGGGGACAGTTTATGGCTACACCTTC. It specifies CASRGTVYGYTF.

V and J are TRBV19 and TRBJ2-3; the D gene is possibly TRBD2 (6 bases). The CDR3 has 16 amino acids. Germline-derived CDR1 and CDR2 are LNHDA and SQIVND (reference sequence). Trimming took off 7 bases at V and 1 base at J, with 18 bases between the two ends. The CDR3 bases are TGTGCCAGTACCTCCGGGACTCAGCTAGGCACAGATACGCAGTATTTT. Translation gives CASTSGTQLGTDTQYF.

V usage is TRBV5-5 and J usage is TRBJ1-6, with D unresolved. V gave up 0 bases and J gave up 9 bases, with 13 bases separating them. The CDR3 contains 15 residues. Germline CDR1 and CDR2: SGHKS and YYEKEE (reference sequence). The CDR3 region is CASSLEGVLGSPLHF. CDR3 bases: TGTGCCAGCAGCTTGGAGGGCGTATTGGGTTCACCCCTCCACTTT.

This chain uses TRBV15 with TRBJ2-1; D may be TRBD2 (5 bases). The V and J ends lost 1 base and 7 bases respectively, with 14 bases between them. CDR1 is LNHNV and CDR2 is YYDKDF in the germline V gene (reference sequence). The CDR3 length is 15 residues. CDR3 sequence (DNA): TGTGCCACCAGCAGAGGGACTCGACGGTTAAATGAGCAGTTCTTC. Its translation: CATSRGTRRLNEQFF.

CDR3 sequence reads: CASSRRGTGDEKLFF. For the CDR3, the DNA is TGCGCCAGCAGCCGACGGGGGACAGGGGATGAAAAACTGTTTTTT. The rearrangement joins TRBV4-1 to TRBJ1-4, with 10 bases aligning to TRBD1. Trimming at V came to 4 bases and at J to 6 bases, leaving 5 bases not matched to a gene. Germline V gives CDR1 MGHRA, CDR2 YSYEKL. This CDR3 has 15 amino acids.

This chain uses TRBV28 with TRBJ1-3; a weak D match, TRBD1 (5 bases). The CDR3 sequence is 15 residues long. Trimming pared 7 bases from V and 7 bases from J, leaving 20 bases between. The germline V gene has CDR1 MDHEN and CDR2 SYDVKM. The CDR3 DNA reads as TGTGCCAGCATCTCACCGGGACCAAAACGGAACACCATATATTTT. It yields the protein CASISPGPKRNTIYF.

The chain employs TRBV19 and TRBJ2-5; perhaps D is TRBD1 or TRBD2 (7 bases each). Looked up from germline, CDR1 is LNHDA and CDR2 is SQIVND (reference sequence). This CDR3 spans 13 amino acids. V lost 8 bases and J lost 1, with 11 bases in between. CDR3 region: CASAGGAQETQYF. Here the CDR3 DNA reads TGTGCCAGTGCAGGGGGGGCCCAAGAGACCCAGTACTTC.

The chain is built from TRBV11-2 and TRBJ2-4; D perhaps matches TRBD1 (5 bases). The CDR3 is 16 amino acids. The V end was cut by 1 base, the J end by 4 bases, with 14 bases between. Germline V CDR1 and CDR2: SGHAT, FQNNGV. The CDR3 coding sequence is TGTGCCAGCAGCTTAGTAGGGGTAGACCCTAAAAACATTCAGTACTTC. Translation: CASSLVGVDPKNIQYF.

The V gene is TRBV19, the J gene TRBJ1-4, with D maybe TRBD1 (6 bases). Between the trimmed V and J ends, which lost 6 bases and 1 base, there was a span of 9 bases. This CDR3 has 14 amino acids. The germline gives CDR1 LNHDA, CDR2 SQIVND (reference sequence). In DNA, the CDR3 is TGTGCCAGTAGGACAGGTCGAACTAATGAAAAACTGTTTTTT. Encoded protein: CASRTGRTNEKLFF.

The DNA of the CDR3 is TGTGCCAGCAGCTTAGGTGATTGGGATTACACTGAAGCTTTCTTT. It specifies CASSLGDWDYTEAFF. V and J are TRBV7-8 and TRBJ1-1; D unresolved. The CDR3 contains 15 residues. The V and J ends lost 1 base and 3 bases respectively, with 12 bases between them. Germline values: CDR1 SGHVS, CDR2 FQNEAQ.

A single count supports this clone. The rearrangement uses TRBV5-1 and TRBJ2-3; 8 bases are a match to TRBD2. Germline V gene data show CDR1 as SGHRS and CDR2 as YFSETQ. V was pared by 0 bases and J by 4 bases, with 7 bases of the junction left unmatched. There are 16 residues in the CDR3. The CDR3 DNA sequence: TGCGCCAGCAGCTTGGCCGGCGGGGGGCAGGCAGATACGCAGTATTTT. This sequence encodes CASSLAGGGQADTQYF.

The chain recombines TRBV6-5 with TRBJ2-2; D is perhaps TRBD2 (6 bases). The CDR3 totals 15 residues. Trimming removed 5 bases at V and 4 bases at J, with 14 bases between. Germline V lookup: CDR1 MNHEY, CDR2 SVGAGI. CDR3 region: CASSRTIPGTGELFF. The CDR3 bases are TGTGCCAGCAGTAGGACTATTCCCGGCACCGGGGAGCTGTTTTTT.

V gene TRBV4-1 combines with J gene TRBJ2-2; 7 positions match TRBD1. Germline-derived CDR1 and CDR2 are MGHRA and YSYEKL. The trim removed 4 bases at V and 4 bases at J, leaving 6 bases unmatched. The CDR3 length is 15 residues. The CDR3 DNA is TGCGCCAGCAGCCCTCGGGACAGACCCACCGGGGAGCTGTTTTTT. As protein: CASSPRDRPTGELFF.